This T cell receptor beta chain was sequenced in a study of T cell repertoires and Cas9 in healthy adults. About the study: Multi-effector potency, cytotoxicity and lineage were assessed in SpCas9-reactive CD4 and CD8 T cells. General study results and limits: SpCas9-reactive regulatory T cells reportedly mitigated SpCas9-reactive effector T cells in vitro.

TCRdb keeps only in-frame clones here, not all; method: immunoSEQ multiplex PCR. The sample records tens of thousands of clones, 85% to 95% being singletons. This CDR3 has 15 amino acids. CDR1 and CDR2 (germline): KGHSH, LQKENI. The ends lost 2 bases at V and 8 bases at J; junction bases unmatched: 8. To note about this clone: Its target is unknown.

Sequenced sample: CD4+ effector T cells (CD127+, CD25-, CD137-, CD154-) from PBMCs; culture status not recorded. The chain is built from TRBV18 and TRBJ1-4; 7 bases align to TRBD1. This clonotype was sampled from a human donor in good health. Written as DNA, the CDR3 is TGTGCCAGCTCACCAAGGCTCCGGGACAGAGAAAAACTGTTTTTT. Amino acids: CASSPRLRDREKLFF.